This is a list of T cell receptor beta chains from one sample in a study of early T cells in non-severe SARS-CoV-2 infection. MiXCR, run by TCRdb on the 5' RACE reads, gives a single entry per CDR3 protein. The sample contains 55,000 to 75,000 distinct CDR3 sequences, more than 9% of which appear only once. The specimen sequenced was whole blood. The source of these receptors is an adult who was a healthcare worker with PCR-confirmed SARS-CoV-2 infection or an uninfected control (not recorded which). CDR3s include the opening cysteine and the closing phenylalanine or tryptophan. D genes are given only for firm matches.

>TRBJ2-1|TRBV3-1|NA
CASSQDQNEQFF
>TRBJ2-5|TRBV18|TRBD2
CASSPLAGGPGETQYF
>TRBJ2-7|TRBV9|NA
CASSPREVGTYEQYF
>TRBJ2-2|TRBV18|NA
CASLMKGGTGELFF
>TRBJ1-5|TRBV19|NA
CASSPTGTVFTNQPQHF
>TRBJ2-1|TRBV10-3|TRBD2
CAISERASGNNEQFF
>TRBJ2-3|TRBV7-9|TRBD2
CASSLQRGPTDTQYF
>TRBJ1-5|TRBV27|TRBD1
CASRPLTGGGNQPQHF
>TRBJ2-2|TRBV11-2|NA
CASSSIRRWTANTGELFF
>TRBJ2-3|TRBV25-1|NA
CASSAGTDTQYF
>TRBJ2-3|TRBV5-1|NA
CASSFSGLTDTQYF
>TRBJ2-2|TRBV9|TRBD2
CASSGSGGANTGELFF
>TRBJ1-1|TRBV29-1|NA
CSVVGVFSSEAFF
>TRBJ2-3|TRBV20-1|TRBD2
CSARVPLGLADSTDTQYF
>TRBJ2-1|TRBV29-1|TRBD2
CSVGGLALNEQFF
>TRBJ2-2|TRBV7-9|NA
CASSFRSTPNTGELFF
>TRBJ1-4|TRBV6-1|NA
CASSEVRGLSGEKLFF
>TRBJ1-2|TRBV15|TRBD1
CATSRDRAGGIGYTF
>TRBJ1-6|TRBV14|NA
CASSQGLSYNSPLHF
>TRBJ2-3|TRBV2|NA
CASRRDPASTDTQYF
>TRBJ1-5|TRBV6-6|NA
CASSEWREQPQHF
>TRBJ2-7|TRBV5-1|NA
CASSLAAGSEQYF
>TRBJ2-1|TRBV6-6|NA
CASTYEGVYNEQFF
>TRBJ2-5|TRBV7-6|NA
CASSLFRGRDF
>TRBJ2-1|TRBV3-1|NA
CASSLVGEQFF
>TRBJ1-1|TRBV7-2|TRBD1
CASSRQGVTEAFF
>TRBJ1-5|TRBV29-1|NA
CSVHEPNQPQHF
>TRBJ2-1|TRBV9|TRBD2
CASSVLPTSGGRNEQFF
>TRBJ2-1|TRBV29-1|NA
CSVLAELGNEQFF
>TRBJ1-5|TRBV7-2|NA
CASSLYGSPQPQHF
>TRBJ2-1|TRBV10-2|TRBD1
CASSEDRGVNNEQFF
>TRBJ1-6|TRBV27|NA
CASRQQGGQNSPLHF
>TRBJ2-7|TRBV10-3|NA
CAISVGNEGEQYF
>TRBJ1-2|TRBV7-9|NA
CASSPTRRIYGYTF
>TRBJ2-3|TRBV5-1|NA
CASSLATTPSYTDTQYF
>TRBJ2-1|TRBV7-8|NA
CASSPPGKGSNEQFF
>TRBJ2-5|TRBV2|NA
CASSPDSQETQYF
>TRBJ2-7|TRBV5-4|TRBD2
CASSLAGGNEQYF
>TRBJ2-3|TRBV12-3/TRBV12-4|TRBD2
CASSLGRGGGTDTQYF
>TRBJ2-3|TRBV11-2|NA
CASSSRAGTQYF
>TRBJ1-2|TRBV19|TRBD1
CASSRQGTELFYGYTF